The 9 T cell receptor beta chains below all came from one sample that was sequenced in a study of blood T cell repertoires in COVID-19. Here immunoSEQ multiplex PCR was the method, and the copy in TCRdb shows in-frame clones only, minus some. The repertoire holds over 200,000 clones, just over 85% seen once, with around a tenth in the top ten. The source material was peripheral blood. Receptor source: a man aged 45-65 years with COVID-19, enrolled during active disease.

This chain joins TRBV29-1 and TRBJ2-5, with 10 nucleotides matching TRBD2. This CDR3 has 15 amino acids. V lost 7 bases and J lost 5; bases outside the gene matches: 13. Germline values: CDR1 SQVTM, CDR2 ANQGSEA. CDR3 coding DNA: TGCAGCGGGACTAGCGGAATATCTAGTCGGGAGACCCAGTACTTC. Translated, it gives CSGTSGISSRETQYF.

J is TRBJ2-1 and V is TRBV19; D is unresolved. Trimming pared 4 bases from V and 9 bases from J, leaving 7 bases between. This CDR3 has 11 amino acids. Germline V gene lookup returns CDR1 LNHDA and CDR2 SQIVND (reference sequence). CDR3 region: CASSTHFEQFF. CDR3 bases: TGTGCCAGTAGTACCCACTTTGAGCAGTTCTTC.

This sequence joins TRBV4-1 and TRBJ1-4; 11 bases map to TRBD1. This CDR3 comprises 19 residues. V dropped 3 bases and J dropped 7; count of bases not matched to a gene: 16. Germline assignment: CDR1 MGHRA and CDR2 YSYEKL. The CDR3 bases are TGCGCCAGCAGCCACCACAGGACAGGGGGCTTTGCGGAAAGTGAAAAACTGTTTTTT. This translates into CASSHHRTGGFAESEKLFF.

This clone was seen a single time. The chain has TRBV6-2 or TRBV6-3 and TRBJ1-1; no clear D. The CDR3 loop spans 16 amino acids. In germline, CDR1 is MNHEY, CDR2 SVGEGT. Trimming cost V 5 bases and J 6 bases, with 22 bases left between them. In DNA, the CDR3 is TGTGCCAGCAGTAACCTACCCGAGGCGTCAAGATCTGAAGCTTTCTTT. It is translated as CASSNLPEASRSEAFF.

The chain links TRBV29-1 to TRBJ1-6; D is perhaps TRBD1 (6 bases). The CDR3 spans 13 residues. V lost 5 bases, J lost 6 bases, and 11 bases lay in between. Per the germline V gene, CDR1 is SQVTM and CDR2 is ANQGSEA. The CDR3 here is CSVRQAPNSPLHF. CDR3 nucleotide sequence: TGCAGCGTTCGACAGGCCCCTAATTCACCCCTCCACTTT.

The chain joins TRBV6-1 to TRBJ1-1; D remains ambiguous. Germline assignment: CDR1 MNHNS and CDR2 SASEGT. The CDR3 runs to 14 residues. Trimming removed 3 bases from V and 3 bases from J, with 11 bases in between. CDR3 sequence (DNA): TGTGCCAGCAGTGATTCGTGGAGGTACACTGAAGCTTTCTTT. It is translated as CASSDSWRYTEAFF.

J is TRBJ1-2 and V is TRBV30; 7 nucleotides agree with TRBD1. J lost 6 bases, V lost 3 bases, and 19 bases had no gene match. CDR1 GTSNPN and CDR2 SVGIG come from the germline V gene (reference sequence). The CDR3 loop spans 17 amino acids. The CDR3 protein is CAWSRTGPGQSKNGYTF. The DNA for the CDR3 is TGTGCCTGGAGCAGAACAGGGCCGGGACAGAGTAAAAATGGCTACACCTTC.

The V and J genes are TRBV7-3 and TRBJ1-6; D perhaps matches TRBD1 (6 bases). This CDR3 is built from 15 residues. Trimming cost V 1 base and J 6 bases, with 10 bases left between them. CDR1 and CDR2 (germline): SGHTA, FQGTGA. DNA of the CDR3: TGTGCCAGCAGCTTAAATCCAGGGGTTAATTCACCCCTCCACTTT. Protein: CASSLNPGVNSPLHF.

The genes are TRBV7-6 and TRBJ1-4; D remains ambiguous. Germline CDR1 and CDR2: SGHVS and FNYEAQ. The CDR3 spans 14 residues. V dropped 3 bases and J dropped 6 bases, with 11 bases sitting between them. Written as DNA, the CDR3 is TGTGCCAGCAGCTTTAGCGGGCCGGATGAAAAACTGTTTTTT. Protein: CASSFSGPDEKLFF.